The rows below give T cell receptor beta chains drawn from one sample of a study of blood T cell repertoires in COVID-19. Clones were read by immunoSEQ multiplex PCR, and TCRdb kept only the in-frame ones, dropping some. Here the sample spans under 500,000 clones, around 89% being singletons. Material: peripheral blood. Receptors were obtained from a woman aged 25 to 45 with acute or convalescent COVID-19. Both conserved end residues are trimmed from each CDR3.

TRBV10-3,TRBJ2-7,AINQGETYEQY
TRBV30,TRBJ1-5,AWGSTNQPQH
TRBV30,TRBJ2-7,AWTGRSVGSYEQY
TRBV5-1,TRBJ1-5,ASSLGDRDQPQH
TRBV12-3/TRBV12-4,TRBJ1-5,ASSPFRDQPQH
TRBV6-5,TRBJ2-3,ASSLTSGVADTQY
TRBV5-1,TRBJ2-4,ASSGGQGKWY
TRBV4-2,TRBJ2-7,ASSFERGGFYEQY
TRBV6-5,TRBJ1-6,ATSGQPNSPLH
TRBV5-1,TRBJ2-6,ASSPGTVAGANVLT
TRBV11-3,TRBJ2-1,ASSLGSPEVLYNEQF
TRBV27,TRBJ1-5,ASSLSSGSAQPQH
TRBV6-5,TRBJ1-2,ASSKRQGNYGYT
TRBV7-8,TRBJ2-5,ASSPLGTGQETQY
TRBV7-9,TRBJ1-2,ASSFNGQGGSYGYT
TRBV7-9,TRBJ1-6,ASSFLRPGQISPLH
TRBV6-1,TRBJ2-2,ASSERPGGELF
TRBV27,TRBJ2-5,ASSALDGVEETQY
TRBV5-5,TRBJ1-4,ASRPRGIRGFNEKLF
TRBV15,TRBJ2-2,ATSRGSGVAGELF
TRBV5-1,TRBJ2-7,ASSWEPQGAGEQY
TRBV2,TRBJ1-2,ASSETPNYGYT
TRBV28,TRBJ2-1,AHAFGQGLYNEQF
TRBV11-2,TRBJ1-1,ASSMGQTMNTEAF
TRBV2,TRBJ1-4,ASTRRDRVIEKLF
TRBV27,TRBJ2-1,ASSPARERGGYNEQF
TRBV27,TRBJ1-2,ASSLNTFYGYT
TRBV9,TRBJ1-4,ASSGPPGTGGEKLF
TRBV5-4,TRBJ1-5,ASSSGTGSNQPQH
TRBV14,TRBJ2-7,ASSLSDSLYEQY
TRBV4-1,TRBJ2-1,ASRATGIKYNEQF
TRBV5-1,TRBJ2-1,ASSTAGGLYNEQF
TRBV18,TRBJ1-2,ASSPDTNYGYT
TRBV10-3,TRBJ1-3,AISESTQGNTIY
TRBV5-1,TRBJ2-5,ASNPSRGWQETQY
TRBV5-1,TRBJ2-7,ASSLVQAGYEQY
TRBV11-2,TRBJ2-7,ASSLLAGGYEQY
TRBV29-1,TRBJ1-1,SVDQGFGTEAF
TRBV25-1,TRBJ2-7,ASRPTDSYEQY
TRBV10-2,TRBJ2-2,ASSNRGRGTGELF
TRBV20-1,TRBJ2-3,SASGATGRSTDTQY
TRBV11-2,TRBJ2-7,ASSLDALIYRGVSYEQY
TRBV2,TRBJ2-1,ASRGLRAGDNEQF
TRBV30,TRBJ2-1,AWSEERGEQF
TRBV18,TRBJ2-7,ASSPYRNREEQY
TRBV7-6,TRBJ1-3,ASSTLAQNSGNTIY
TRBV6-5,TRBJ2-5,ASINLLRGFGTQY